These 8 T cell receptor beta chains were all obtained from the same sample, sequenced in a study of cytomegalovirus exposure and HLA in healthy donors. 60 Vbeta and 13 Jbeta primers were used in PCR. The repertoire was sequenced with immunoSEQ multiplex PCR; TCRdb's copy has only in-frame clones and lacks some. The sample includes 130,000 or so clones, more than 80% of them seen just once. Sequencing used PBMCs. The source is a man aged 35 to 55 in good health and CMV-seronegative.

The CDR3 loop is CASSHGGSGKTDTQYF. Written as DNA, the CDR3 is TGTGCCAGCAGCCACGGCGGGAGTGGGAAAACAGATACGCAGTATTTT. The V gene is TRBV9, the J gene TRBJ2-3; 7 bases agree with TRBD2. Germline CDR1 and CDR2: SGDLS and YYNGEE. Unmatched junction bases numbered 11, after V lost 4 bases and J lost 3 bases. CDR3 length: 16 amino acids.

This rearrangement joins TRBV6-5 to TRBJ1-3; TRBD1 matches at 7 bases. The CDR3 loop spans 16 amino acids. The V gene's germline CDR1 is MNHEY and CDR2 SVGAGI. With 2 bases clipped from V and 4 bases from J, the junction kept 8 bases outside the gene matches. The CDR3 DNA reads as TGTGCCAGCAGTTACACTGCCGGGACAGCGGGAAACACCATATATTTT. Amino acid sequence: CASSYTAGTAGNTIYF.

This clone has a single count. The V call is TRBV7-6, the J call TRBJ2-5, with 14 bases lining up with TRBD2. This CDR3 is built from 15 residues. Per the germline V gene, CDR1 is SGHVS and CDR2 is FNYEAQ. J lost 3 bases, V lost 5 bases, and 2 bases had no gene match. In DNA form, the CDR3 reads TGTGCCAGCAGCGCGGGACTAGCGGGGGAAGAGACCCAGTACTTC. Its protein is CASSAGLAGEETQYF.

The genes are TRBV5-1 and TRBJ1-4, with D perhaps matching TRBD1 (5 bases). V lost 0 bases to trimming and J lost 7 bases, with 10 bases between them. There are 14 residues in the CDR3. Germline assignment: CDR1 SGHRS and CDR2 YFSETQ. In nucleotides, the CDR3 is TGCGCCAGCAGCTTGGTCTGGGGGGGTGAAAAACTGTTTTTT. Translation gives CASSLVWGGEKLFF.

This clone was counted only a few times. This chain connects TRBV10-3 to TRBJ2-3; TRBD2 matches at 9 bases. V dropped 0 bases and J dropped 0; count of bases not matched to a gene: 7. This CDR3 region has 18 residues. The V gene's germline CDR1 is ENHRY and CDR2 SYGVKD. The chain's CDR3 is CAISESALAGTSTDTQYF. The CDR3 region has the DNA TGTGCCATCAGTGAGTCCGCGCTAGCGGGGACTAGCACAGATACGCAGTATTTT.

The V gene is TRBV10-2, the J gene TRBJ1-2; 7 bases agree with TRBD1. CDR3 length: 15 amino acids. Trimming at V came to 6 bases and at J to 2 bases, leaving 9 bases not matched to a gene. Germline CDR1 reads WSHSY; CDR2 reads SAAADI. In DNA, the CDR3 is TGCGCCAGCAGCCGGGACAGACAACTAAACTATGGCTACACCTTC. This codes for CASSRDRQLNYGYTF.

The V and J genes are TRBV30 and TRBJ2-1, with D uncertain. Germline V gene lookup returns CDR1 GTSNPN and CDR2 SVGIG (reference sequence). The CDR3 runs to 13 residues. V was pared by 5 bases and J by 0 bases, with 8 bases between. The CDR3 DNA reads as TGTGCCTGGTGCGCTAGCTCCTACAATGAGCAGTTCTTC. Protein product: CAWCASSYNEQFF.

This chain links TRBV6-6 with TRBJ1-2; no firm D call. The CDR3 consists of 15 residues. CDR1 is MNHNY, CDR2 SVGAGI, per germline (reference sequence). The germline V and J ends were trimmed by 0 bases and 6 bases, with 14 bases remaining between them. CDR3 loop: CASSYSGASGNGYTF. The CDR3 coding sequence is TGTGCCAGCAGTTACTCGGGAGCATCGGGTAATGGCTACACCTTC.